Each of the 3 T cell receptor beta chains below was sequenced from the same sample in a study of blood T cells in healthy people across ages. Using a J-beta primer mix together with a sample-barcoded 5' primer, a second PCR was run for about 7 to 12 cycles. TCRdb passed the 5' RACE reads through MiXCR, listing each CDR3 protein once. Seen here are some 290,000 distinct CDR3 sequences, about 25% observed once, and the top ten hold 29%. Sequencing was carried out using blood. These receptors were obtained from an older woman in good health.

V is TRBV29-1 and J is TRBJ2-1, with D perhaps being TRBD1 or TRBD2 (6 bases each). Germline V gene sequence: CDR1 SQVTM, CDR2 ANQGSEA. Trimming removed 1 base from V and 0 bases from J, with 13 bases in between. The CDR3 contains 16 residues. The CDR3 DNA follows: TGCAGCGTTGAAGGACTTGGGGGGCTCTCCTACAATGAGCAGTTCTTC. This translates into CSVEGLGGLSYNEQFF.

This chain uses TRBV7-7 with TRBJ2-5, with D perhaps assigned TRBD1 or TRBD2 (6 bases each). Per the germline V gene, CDR1 is SSHAT and CDR2 is FNYEAQ (reference sequence). CDR3 size: 11 residues. CDR3: CATGAEETQYF. CDR3 nucleotides: TGTGCTACGGGGGCCGAAGAGACCCAGTACTTC. Using reference TRBV7-7 and TRBJ2-5 for the parts outside the CDR3, the full variable domain is GAGVSQSPRYKVTKRGQDVTLRCDPISSHATLYWYQQALGQGPEFLTYFNYEAQPDKSGLPSDRFSAERPEGSISTLTIQRTEQRDSAMYRCATGAEETQYFGPGTRLLVL.

The chain recombines TRBV29-1 with TRBJ2-3; TRBD2 aligns across 7 bases. Germline CDR1 reads SQVTM; CDR2 reads ANQGSEA. Unmatched junction bases numbered 2, after V lost 6 bases and J lost 5 bases. This CDR3 spans 11 amino acids. CDR3 sequence: CSVVAGDTQYF. The CDR3 nucleotides are TGCAGCGTCGTAGCGGGAGATACGCAGTATTTT.